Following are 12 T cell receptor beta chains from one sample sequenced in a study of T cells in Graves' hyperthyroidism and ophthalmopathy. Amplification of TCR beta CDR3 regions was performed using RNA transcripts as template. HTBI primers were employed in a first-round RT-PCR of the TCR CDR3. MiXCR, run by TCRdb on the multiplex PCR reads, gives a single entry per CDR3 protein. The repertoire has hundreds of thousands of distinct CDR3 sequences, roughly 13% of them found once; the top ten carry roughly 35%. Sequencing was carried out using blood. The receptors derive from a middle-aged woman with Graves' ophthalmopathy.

This CDR3 is CAICSAVNQPQHF. CDR3 nucleotide sequence: TGTGCCATCTGCTCGGCAGTCAATCAGCCCCAGCATTTT. The chain couples TRBV10-3 to TRBJ1-5; D remains ambiguous. Germline assignment: CDR1 ENHRY and CDR2 SYGVKD. This CDR3 contains 13 residues. V lost 8 bases and J lost 3, with 11 bases in between.

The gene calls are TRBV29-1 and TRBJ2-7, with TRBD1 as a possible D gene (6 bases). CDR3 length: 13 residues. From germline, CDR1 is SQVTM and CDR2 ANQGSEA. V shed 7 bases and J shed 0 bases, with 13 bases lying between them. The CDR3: CSASDRSSYEQYF. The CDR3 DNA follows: TGCAGCGCATCAGACAGGAGCTCCTACGAGCAGTACTTC.

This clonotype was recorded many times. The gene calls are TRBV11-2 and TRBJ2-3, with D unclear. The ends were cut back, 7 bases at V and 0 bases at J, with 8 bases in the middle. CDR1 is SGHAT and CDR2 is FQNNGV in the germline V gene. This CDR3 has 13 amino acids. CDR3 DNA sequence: TGTGCCAGCACGAGATCTAGCACAGATACGCAGTATTTT. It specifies CASTRSSTDTQYF. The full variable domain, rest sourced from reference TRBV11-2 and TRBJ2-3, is EAGVAQSPRYKIIEKRQSVAFWCNPISGHATLYWYQQILGQGPKLLIQFQNNGVVDDSQLPKDRFSAERLKGVDSTLKIQPAKLEDSAVYLCASTRSSTDTQYFGPGTRLTVL.

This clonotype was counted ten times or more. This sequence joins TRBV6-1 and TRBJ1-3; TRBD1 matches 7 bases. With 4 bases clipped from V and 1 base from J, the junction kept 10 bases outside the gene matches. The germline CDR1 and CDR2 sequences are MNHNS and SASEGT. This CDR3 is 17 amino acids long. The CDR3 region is CASSVSRDRASGNTIYF. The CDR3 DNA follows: TGTGCCAGCAGTGTCTCCCGCGACAGGGCTTCTGGAAACACCATATATTTT.

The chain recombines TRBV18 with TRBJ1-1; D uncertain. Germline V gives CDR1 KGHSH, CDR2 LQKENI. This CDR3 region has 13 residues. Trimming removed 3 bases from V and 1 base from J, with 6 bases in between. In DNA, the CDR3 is TGTGCCAGCTCACCCTCAACGAACACTGAAGCTTTCTTT. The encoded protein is CASSPSTNTEAFF.

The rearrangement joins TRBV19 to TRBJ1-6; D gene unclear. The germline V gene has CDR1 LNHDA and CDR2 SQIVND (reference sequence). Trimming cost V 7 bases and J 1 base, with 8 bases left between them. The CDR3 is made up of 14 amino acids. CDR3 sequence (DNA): TGTGCCAGTATGGAGCGGTCCTATAATTCACCCCTCCACTTT. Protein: CASMERSYNSPLHF.

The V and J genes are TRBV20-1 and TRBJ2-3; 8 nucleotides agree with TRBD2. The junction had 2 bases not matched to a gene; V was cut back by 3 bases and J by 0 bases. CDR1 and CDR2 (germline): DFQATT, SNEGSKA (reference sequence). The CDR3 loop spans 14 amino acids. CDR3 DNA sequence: TGCAGTGCTAGTTCTAGCGGGAGCACAGATACGCAGTATTTT. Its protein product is CSASSSGSTDTQYF.

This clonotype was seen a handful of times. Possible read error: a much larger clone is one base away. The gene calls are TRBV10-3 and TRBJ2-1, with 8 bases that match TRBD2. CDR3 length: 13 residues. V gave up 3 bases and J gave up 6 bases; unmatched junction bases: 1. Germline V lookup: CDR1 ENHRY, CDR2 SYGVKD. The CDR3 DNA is TGTGCCATCAGTGATCGGGGGGGCAATGAGCAGTTCTTC. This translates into CAISDRGGNEQFF.

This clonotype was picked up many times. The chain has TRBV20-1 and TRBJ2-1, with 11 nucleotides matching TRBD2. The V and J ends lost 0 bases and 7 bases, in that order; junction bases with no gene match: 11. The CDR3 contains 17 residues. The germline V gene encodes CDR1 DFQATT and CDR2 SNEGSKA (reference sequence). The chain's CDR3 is CSARDLGKLAGVNEQFF. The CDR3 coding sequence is TGCAGTGCTAGAGATCTTGGGAAACTAGCGGGGGTGAATGAGCAGTTCTTC.

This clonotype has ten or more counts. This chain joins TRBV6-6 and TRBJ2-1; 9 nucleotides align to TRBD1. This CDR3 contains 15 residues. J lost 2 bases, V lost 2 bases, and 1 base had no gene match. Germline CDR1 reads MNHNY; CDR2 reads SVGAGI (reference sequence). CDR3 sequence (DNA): TGTGCCAGCAGTTACGGGACAGGGACCTACAATGAGCAGTTCTTC. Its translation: CASSYGTGTYNEQFF.

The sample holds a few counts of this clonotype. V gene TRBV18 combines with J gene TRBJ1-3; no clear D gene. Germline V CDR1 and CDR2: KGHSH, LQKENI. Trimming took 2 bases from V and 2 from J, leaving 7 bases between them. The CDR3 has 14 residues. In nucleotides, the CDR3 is TGTGCCAGCTCACCAGCTGTCCCTGGAAACACCATATATTTT. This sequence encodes CASSPAVPGNTIYF.

This CDR3 is CASSQGLAGGSYEQYF. DNA for the CDR3: TGTGCCAGCAGCCAGGGACTAGCGGGGGGCTCCTACGAGCAGTACTTC. The genes are TRBV3-1 and TRBJ2-7; TRBD2 matches at 15 bases. The length of the CDR3 is 16 residues. Germline trimming cut 3 bases from V and 0 bases from J; bases unmatched to any gene: 0. Per the germline V gene, CDR1 is LGHDT and CDR2 is YNNKEL (reference sequence).